Given below is one T cell receptor beta chain in context. The clone's antigen remains unknown. A read error may explain this, as a much larger clone is one base away. These data come from a study of breast tumors, draining lymph nodes, adjacent tissues (dated by TCRdb to 2016 to 2017). Regarding the research as a whole: In breast cancer patients, the study compared the TCR beta repertoires of tumor, adjacent nontumor tissue and axillary lymph nodes. The study was designed to assess the relationships and possible T-cell exchange between tumor, surrounding tissue and draining lymph node repertoires in human breast cancer.

Points the paper makes about the study in general: Tumor and nontumor tissue repertoires were significantly more similar in luminal-like than in basal-like breast cancer. The data were judged consistent with most tumor T cells deriving from the lymph node and then expanding within tumor tissue. Tumor T-cell repertoires showed less diversity than lymph node repertoires and more diversity than nontumor tissue repertoires, and tumor T-cell repertoires showed preferential V and J gene usage. The conclusion that tumor T cells originate in lymph nodes was presented as consistent with a hypothesis rather than as directly demonstrated.

TCRdb records Illumina HiSeq 2000 as the sequencer. Multiplex PCR amplification was used to generate the TCR beta chain libraries. The amplified TCR beta chain products were analyzed by high-throughput sequencing. TCRdb itself trimmed the public reads at Q25 with fastp, ran MiXCR and retained productive beta chains. For every CDR3 protein sequence, its rows merge into one entry that carries the most common genes and DNA. Recorded for this sample are roughly 80,000 distinct CDR3 sequences; under 25% of them occurred a single time. 2.4% of the sample belongs to the ten largest clones. Including cysteine and phenylalanine, the CDR3 has 14 amino acids. Solely the CDR3 DNA is kept, with 42 bases framed from the first base. Lymph node samples were obtained from the axillary draining lymph nodes of breast cancer patients.

Sequenced sample: axillary lymph node tissue. This TCR came from a female donor with breast cancer. Some clones in this sample may be carry-over from other donors' samples. In this chain, TRBV12-3 or TRBV12-4 is recombined with TRBJ2-2; D gene: possibly TRBD2, on 6 matching bases. The nucleotide sequence reads as follows: TGTGCCAGCAGCTTCCGGGAGAACGCCGGGGAGCTGTTTTTT. Its protein reads: CASSFRENAGELFF.